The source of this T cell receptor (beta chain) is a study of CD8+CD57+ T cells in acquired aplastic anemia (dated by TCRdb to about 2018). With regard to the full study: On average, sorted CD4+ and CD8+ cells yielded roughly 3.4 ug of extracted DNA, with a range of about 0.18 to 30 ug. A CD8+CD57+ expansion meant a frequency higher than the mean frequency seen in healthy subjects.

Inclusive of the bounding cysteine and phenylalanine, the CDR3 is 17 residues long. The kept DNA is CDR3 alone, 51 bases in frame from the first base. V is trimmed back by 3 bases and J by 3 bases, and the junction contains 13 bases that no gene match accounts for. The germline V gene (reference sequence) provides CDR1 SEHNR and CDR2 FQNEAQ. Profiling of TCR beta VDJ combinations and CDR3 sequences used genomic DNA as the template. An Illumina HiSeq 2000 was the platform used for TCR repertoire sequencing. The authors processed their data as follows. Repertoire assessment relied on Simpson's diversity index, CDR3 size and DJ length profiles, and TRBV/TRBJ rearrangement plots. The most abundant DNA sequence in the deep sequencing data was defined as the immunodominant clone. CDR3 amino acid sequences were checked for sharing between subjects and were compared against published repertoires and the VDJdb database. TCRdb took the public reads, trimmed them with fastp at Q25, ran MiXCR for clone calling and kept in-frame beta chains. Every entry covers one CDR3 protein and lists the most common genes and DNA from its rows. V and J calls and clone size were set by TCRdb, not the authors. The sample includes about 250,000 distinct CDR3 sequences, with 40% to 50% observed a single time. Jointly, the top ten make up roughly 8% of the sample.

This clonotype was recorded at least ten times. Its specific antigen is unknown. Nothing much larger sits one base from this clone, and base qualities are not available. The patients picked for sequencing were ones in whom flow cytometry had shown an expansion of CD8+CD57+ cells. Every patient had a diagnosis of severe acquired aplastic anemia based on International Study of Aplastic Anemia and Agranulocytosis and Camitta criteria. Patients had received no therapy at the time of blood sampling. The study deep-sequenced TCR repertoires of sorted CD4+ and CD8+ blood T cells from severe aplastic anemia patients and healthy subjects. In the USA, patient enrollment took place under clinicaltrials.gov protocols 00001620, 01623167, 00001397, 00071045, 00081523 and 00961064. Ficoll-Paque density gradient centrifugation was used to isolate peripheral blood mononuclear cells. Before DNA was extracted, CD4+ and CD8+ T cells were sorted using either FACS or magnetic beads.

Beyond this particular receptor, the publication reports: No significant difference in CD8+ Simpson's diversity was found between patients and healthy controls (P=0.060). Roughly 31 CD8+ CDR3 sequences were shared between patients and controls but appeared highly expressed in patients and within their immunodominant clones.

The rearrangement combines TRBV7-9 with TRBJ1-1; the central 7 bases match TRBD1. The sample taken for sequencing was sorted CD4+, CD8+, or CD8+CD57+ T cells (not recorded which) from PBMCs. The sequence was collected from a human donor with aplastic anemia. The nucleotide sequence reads TGTGCCAGCAGCTTTTTCCCTCTGAGGGGGCTGTACACTGAAGCTTTCTTT. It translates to CASSFFPLRGLYTEAFF. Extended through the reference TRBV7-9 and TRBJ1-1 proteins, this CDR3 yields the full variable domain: DTGVSQNPRHKITKRGQNVTFRCDPISEHNRLYWYRQTLGQGPEFLTYFQNEAQLEKSRLLSDRFSAERPKGSFSTLEIQRTEQGDSAMYLCASSFFPLRGLYTEAFFGQGTRLTVV.